The TCR beta chain under discussion was sequenced for a study of cytomegalovirus exposure and HLA in healthy donors. Amplification used 60 Vbeta primers and 13 Jbeta primers. Profiled with immunoSEQ multiplex PCR; TCRdb holds only in-frame clones, not every one. The repertoire consists of 160,000 or so clones, with around 79% occurring once and the leading ten covering 0.5%. CDR3 length: 14 amino acids. V was cut by 8 bases and J by 0 bases, with 10 bases left in between. Germline values: CDR1 MNHEY, CDR2 SVGAGI. Material for sequencing was PBMCs. The chain combines TRBV6-5 with TRBJ2-2; D perhaps matches TRBD2 (6 bases). The clonotype comes from a woman aged 50 to 60 in good health and CMV-seronegative. CDR3: CASGSGPNTGELFF. The CDR3 DNA follows: TGTGCCAGCGGAAGCGGGCCGAACACCGGGGAGCTGTTTTTT.